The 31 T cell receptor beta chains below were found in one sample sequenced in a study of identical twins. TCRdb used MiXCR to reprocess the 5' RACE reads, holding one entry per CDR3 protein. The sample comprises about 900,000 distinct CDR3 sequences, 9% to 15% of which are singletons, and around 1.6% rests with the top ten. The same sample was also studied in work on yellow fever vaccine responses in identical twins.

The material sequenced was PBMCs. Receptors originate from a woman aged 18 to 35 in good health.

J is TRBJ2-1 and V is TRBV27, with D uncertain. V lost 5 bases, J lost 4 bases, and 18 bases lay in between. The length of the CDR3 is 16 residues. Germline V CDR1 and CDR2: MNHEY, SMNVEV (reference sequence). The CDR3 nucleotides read TGTGCCAGCAGTCCAACAACCCATGTAGGTTACAATGAGCAGTTCTTC. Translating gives CASSPTTHVGYNEQFF.

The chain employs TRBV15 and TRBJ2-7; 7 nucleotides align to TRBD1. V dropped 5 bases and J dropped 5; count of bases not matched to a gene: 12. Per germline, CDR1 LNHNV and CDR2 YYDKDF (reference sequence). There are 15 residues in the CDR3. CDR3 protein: CATSEGGQWGNEQYF. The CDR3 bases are TGTGCCACCAGCGAAGGGGGACAGTGGGGGAACGAGCAGTACTTC.

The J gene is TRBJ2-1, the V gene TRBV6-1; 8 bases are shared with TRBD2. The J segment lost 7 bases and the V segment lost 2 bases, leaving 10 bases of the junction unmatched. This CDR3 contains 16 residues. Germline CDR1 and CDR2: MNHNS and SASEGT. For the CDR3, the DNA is TGTGCCAGCAGTGAATATTTGACGGGAGGGCCGAATGAGCAGTTCTTC. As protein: CASSEYLTGGPNEQFF.

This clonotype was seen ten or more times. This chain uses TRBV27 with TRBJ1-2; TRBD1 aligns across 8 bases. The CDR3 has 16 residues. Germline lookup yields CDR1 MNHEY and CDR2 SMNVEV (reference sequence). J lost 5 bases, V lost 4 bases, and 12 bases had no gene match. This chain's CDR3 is CASSSRQGRNRYGYTF. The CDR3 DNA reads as TGTGCCAGCAGTTCAAGACAGGGGAGGAATCGTTATGGCTACACCTTC.

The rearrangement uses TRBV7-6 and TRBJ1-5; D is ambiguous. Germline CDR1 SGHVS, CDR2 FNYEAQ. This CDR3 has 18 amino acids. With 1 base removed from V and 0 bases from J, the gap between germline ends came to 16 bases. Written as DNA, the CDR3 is TGTGCCAGCAGCTTAGAGAGGACCACCCAATATAGCAATCAGCCCCAGCATTTT. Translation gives CASSLERTTQYSNQPQHF.

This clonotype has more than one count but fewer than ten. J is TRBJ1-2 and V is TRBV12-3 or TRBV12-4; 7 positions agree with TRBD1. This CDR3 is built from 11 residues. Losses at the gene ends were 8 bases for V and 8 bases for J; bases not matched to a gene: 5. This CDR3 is CASETGRGYTF. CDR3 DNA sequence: TGTGCCAGCGAGACAGGGCGCGGCTACACCTTC.

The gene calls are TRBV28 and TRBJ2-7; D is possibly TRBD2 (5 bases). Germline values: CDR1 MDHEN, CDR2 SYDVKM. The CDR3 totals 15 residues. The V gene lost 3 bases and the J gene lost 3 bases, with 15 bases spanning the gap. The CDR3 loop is CASSFGGNRVYEQYF. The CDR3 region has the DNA TGTGCCAGCAGTTTTGGAGGAAATCGGGTCTACGAGCAGTACTTC.

CDR3: CASSLSPTREQYF. CDR3 in DNA: TGTGCCAGCAGCTTGAGCCCCACTCGCGAGCAGTACTTC. J is TRBJ2-7 and V is TRBV5-5, with D unresolved. CDR3 length equals 13 residues. Trimming cost V 1 base and J 6 bases, with 11 bases left between them. Looked up from germline, CDR1 is SGHKS and CDR2 is YYEKEE (reference sequence).

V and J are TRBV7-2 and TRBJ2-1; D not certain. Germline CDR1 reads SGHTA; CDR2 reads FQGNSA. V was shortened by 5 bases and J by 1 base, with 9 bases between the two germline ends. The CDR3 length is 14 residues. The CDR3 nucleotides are TGTGCCAGCAGCGCGACCCCATCCTACAATGAGCAGTTCTTC. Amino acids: CASSATPSYNEQFF.

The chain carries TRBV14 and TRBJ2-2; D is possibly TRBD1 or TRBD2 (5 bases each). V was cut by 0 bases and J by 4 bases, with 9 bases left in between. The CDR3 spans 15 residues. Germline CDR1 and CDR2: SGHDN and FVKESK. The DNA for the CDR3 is TGTGCCAGCAGCCAAGATTATGGGGGCACCGGGGAGCTGTTTTTT. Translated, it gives CASSQDYGGTGELFF.

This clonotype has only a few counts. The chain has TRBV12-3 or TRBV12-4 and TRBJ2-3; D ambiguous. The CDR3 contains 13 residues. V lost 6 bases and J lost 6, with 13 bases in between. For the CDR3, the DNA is TGTGCCAGCAGGACCCTCGCCGGGGATACGCAGTATTTT. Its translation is CASRTLAGDTQYF.

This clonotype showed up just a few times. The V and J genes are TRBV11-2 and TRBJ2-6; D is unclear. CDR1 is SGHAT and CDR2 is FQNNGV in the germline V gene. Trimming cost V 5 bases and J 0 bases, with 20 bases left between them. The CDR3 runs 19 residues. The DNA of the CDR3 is TGTGCCAGCAGCCCTAAGGATCCCAAATTTTTCTCTGGGGCCAACGTCCTGACTTTC. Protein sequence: CASSPKDPKFFSGANVLTF.

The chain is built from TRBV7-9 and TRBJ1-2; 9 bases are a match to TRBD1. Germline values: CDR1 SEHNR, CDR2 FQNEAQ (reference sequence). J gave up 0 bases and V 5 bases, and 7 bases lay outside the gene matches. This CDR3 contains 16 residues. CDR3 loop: CASSPLTGGTNYGYTF. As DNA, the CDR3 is TGTGCCAGCAGCCCCCTGACAGGGGGTACTAACTATGGCTACACCTTC.

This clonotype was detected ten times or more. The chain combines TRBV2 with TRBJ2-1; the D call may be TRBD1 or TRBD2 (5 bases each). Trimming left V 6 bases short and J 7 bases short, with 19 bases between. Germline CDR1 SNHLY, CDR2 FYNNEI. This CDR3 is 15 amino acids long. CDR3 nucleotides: TGTGCCAGCAGCGACGGGGCCCTCCTCCCGAATGAGCAGTTCTTC. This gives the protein CASSDGALLPNEQFF.

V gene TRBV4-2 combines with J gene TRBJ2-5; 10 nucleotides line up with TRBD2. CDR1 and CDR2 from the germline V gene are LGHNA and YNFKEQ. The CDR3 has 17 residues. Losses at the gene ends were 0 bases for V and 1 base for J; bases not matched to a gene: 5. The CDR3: CASSQESGRGLQETQYF. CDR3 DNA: TGTGCCAGCAGCCAAGAAAGCGGGAGGGGCCTCCAAGAGACCCAGTACTTC.

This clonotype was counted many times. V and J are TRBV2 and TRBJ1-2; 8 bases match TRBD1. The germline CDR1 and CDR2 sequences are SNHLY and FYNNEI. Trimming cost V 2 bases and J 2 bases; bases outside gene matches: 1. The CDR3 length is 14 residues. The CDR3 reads CASSERTGNYGYTF. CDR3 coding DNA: TGTGCCAGCAGTGAAAGGACAGGGAACTATGGCTACACCTTC.

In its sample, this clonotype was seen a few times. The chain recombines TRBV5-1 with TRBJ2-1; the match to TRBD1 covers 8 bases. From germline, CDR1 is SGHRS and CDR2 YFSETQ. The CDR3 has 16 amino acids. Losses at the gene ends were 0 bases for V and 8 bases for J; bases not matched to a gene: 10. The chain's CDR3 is CASSLAPGTGIHEQFF. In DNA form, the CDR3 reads TGCGCCAGCAGCTTGGCCCCCGGGACAGGAATACATGAGCAGTTCTTC.

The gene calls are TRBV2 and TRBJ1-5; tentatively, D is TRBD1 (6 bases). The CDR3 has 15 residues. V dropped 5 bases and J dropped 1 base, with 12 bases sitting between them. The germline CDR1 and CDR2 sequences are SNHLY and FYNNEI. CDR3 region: CASSTGARSNQPQHF. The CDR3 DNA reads TGTGCCAGCAGTACGGGGGCTCGGAGCAATCAGCCCCAGCATTTT.

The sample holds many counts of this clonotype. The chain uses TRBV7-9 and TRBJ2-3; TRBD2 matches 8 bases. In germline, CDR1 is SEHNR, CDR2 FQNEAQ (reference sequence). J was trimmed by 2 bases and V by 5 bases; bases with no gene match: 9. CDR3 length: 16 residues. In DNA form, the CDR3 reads TGTGCCAGCAGCCCACGAGCGGGGGATTCCACAGATACGCAGTATTTT. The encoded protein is CASSPRAGDSTDTQYF.

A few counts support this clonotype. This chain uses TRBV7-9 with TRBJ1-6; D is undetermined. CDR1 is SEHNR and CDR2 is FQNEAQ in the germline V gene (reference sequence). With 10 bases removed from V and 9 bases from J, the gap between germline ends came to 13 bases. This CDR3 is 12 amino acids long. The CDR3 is CATGAGRSPLHF. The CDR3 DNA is TGTGCCACTGGAGCGGGCCGTTCACCCCTCCACTTT.

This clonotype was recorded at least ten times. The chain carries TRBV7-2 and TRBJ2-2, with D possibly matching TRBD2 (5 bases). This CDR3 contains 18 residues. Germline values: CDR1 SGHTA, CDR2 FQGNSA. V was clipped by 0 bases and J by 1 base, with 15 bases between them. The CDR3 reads CASSLALSLRENTGELFF. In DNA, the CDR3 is TGTGCCAGCAGCTTAGCCCTTAGCTTGAGGGAGAACACCGGGGAGCTGTTTTTT.

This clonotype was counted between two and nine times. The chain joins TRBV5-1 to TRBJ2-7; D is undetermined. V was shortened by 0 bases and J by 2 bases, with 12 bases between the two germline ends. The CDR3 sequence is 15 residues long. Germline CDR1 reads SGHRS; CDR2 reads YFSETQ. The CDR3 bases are TGCGCCAGCAGCTTGGCCGGGCAGGAGACCTACGAGCAGTACTTC. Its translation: CASSLAGQETYEQYF.

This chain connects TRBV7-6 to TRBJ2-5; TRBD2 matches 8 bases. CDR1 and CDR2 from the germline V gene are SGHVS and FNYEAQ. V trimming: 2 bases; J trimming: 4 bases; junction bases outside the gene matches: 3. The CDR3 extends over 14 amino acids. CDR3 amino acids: CASSLRTSRETQYF. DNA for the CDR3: TGTGCCAGCAGCTTAAGGACTAGCAGAGAGACCCAGTACTTC.

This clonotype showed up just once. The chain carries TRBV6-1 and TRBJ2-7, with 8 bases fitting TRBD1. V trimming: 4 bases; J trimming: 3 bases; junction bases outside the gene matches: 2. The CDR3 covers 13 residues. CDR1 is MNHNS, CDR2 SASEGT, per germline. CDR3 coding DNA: TGTGCCAGCAGTGCGGACAGGGACTACGAGCAGTACGTC. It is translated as CASSADRDYEQYV.

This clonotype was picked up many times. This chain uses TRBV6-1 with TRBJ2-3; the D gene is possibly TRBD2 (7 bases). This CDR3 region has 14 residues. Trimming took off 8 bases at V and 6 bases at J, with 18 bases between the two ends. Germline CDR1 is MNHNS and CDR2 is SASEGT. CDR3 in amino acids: CASGDWRGGDTQYF. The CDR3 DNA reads TGTGCCAGCGGCGATTGGAGGGGGGGGGATACGCAGTATTTT.

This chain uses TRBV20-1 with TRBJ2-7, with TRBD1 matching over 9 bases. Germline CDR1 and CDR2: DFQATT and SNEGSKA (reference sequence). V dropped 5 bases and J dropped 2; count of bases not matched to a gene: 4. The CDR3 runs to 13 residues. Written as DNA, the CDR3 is TGCAGTGCTGCCCGGGACAGGGCCTACGAGCAGTACGTC. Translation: CSAARDRAYEQYV.

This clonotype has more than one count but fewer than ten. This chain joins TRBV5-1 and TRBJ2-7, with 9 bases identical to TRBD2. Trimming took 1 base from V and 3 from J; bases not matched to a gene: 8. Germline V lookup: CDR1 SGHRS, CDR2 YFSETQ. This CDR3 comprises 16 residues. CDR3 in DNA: TGCGCCAGCAGCTTGAATACCCTAGCGGGAAGCTACGAGCAGTACTTC. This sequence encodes CASSLNTLAGSYEQYF.

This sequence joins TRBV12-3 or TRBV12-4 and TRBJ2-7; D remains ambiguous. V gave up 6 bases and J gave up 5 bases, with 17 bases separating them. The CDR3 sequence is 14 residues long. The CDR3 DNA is TGTGCCAGCAGAGGCCAGACTGTACCGCACGAGCAGTACTTC. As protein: CASRGQTVPHEQYF.

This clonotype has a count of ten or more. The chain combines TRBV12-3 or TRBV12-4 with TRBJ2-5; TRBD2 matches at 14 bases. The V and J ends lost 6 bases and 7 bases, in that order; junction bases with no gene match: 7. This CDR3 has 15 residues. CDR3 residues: CASSLTSGRDRTQYF. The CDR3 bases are TGTGCCAGCAGCCTGACTAGCGGGAGGGATAGGACCCAGTACTTC.

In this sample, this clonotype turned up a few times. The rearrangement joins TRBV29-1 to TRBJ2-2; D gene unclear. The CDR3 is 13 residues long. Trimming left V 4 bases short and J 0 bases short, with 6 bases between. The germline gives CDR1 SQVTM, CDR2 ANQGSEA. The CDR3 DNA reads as TGCAGCGTTGGCACAGCGAACACCGGGGAGCTGTTTTTT. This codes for CSVGTANTGELFF.

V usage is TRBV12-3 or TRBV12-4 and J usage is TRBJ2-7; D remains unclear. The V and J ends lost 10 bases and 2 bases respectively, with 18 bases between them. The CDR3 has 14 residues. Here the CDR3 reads CAINTAMDPYEQYF. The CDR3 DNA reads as TGTGCCATCAACACCGCGATGGACCCCTACGAGCAGTACTTC.